One sample yielded the 6 T cell receptor beta chains listed below, sequenced in a study of blood T cells in healthy people across ages. The second PCR ran about 6 to 12 cycles with a sample-barcoded 5' primer and J-beta primers. TCRdb re-called the 5' RACE reads through MiXCR, storing one row per CDR3 protein. The sample consists of about 580,000 distinct CDR3 sequences, 45% to 55% of them appearing once. Sequencing used blood. Receptors were obtained from a man at least 80 years old in good health.

A note on this clonotype: Germline and junction disagree at one end, which may indicate a read error. The V and J genes are TRBV18 and TRBJ1-5, with D possibly matching TRBD1 (5 bases). This CDR3 has 15 amino acids. CDR1 KGHSH and CDR2 LQKENI come from the germline V gene. The CDR3 sequence is CASPPPGNSNQPQHF. The CDR3 nucleotides read TGTGCCAGCCCACCACCAGGGAATAGCAATCAGCCCCAGCATTTT. Filled out from reference TRBV18 and TRBJ1-5, the complete variable domain reads NAGVMQNPRHLVRRRGQEARLRCSPMKGHSHVYWYRQLPEEGLKFMVYLQKENIIDESGMPKERFSAEFPKEGPSILRIQQVVRGDSAAYFCASPPPGNSNQPQHFGDGTRLSIL.

V and J are TRBV15 and TRBJ1-1; D is unresolved. The CDR3 spans 15 residues. Germline CDR1 is LNHNV and CDR2 is YYDKDF (reference sequence). Trimming pared 1 base from V and 3 bases from J, leaving 12 bases between. CDR3 loop: CATSRVRGVDTEAFF. The DNA of the CDR3 is TGTGCCACCAGCAGAGTCCGCGGGGTGGACACTGAAGCTTTCTTT.

This chain connects TRBV9 to TRBJ2-6; D call uncertain. V lost 2 bases to trimming and J lost 1 base, with 10 bases between them. This CDR3 is 16 amino acids long. The V gene's germline CDR1 is SGDLS and CDR2 YYNGEE. The CDR3, as DNA: TGTGCCAGCAGCGTCGCAACAACGTCTGGGGCCAACGTCCTGACTTTC. The encoded protein is CASSVATTSGANVLTF.

This clonotype was picked up a small number of times. CDR3 in amino acids: CSAVTGVMNTEAFF. For the CDR3, the DNA is TGCAGTGCCGTAACAGGGGTCATGAACACTGAAGCTTTCTTT. V is TRBV20-1 and J is TRBJ1-1; TRBD1 matches at 7 bases. With 6 bases clipped from V and 0 bases from J, the junction kept 7 bases outside the gene matches. The CDR3 contains 14 residues. Germline V gives CDR1 DFQATT, CDR2 SNEGSKA (reference sequence).

The rearrangement joins TRBV20-1 to TRBJ2-5; 7 positions match TRBD1. The CDR3 covers 13 residues. After removal of 2 bases from V and 4 bases from J, the junction contained 4 bases not matched to a gene. The germline V gene has CDR1 DFQATT and CDR2 SNEGSKA (reference sequence). CDR3 residues: CSARNNRGETQYF. CDR3 nucleotides: TGCAGTGCTAGAAACAACAGGGGAGAGACCCAGTACTTC.

The rearrangement uses TRBV28 and TRBJ2-7, with TRBD1 as a possible D gene (6 bases). The CDR3 has 15 residues. Germline V gene data show CDR1 as MDHEN and CDR2 as SYDVKM. V was pared by 4 bases and J by 3 bases, with 16 bases between. In nucleotides, the CDR3 is TGTGCCAGCAGTTGCCCAACGGGACAACGCTACGAGCAGTACTTC. Residues: CASSCPTGQRYEQYF.